This T cell receptor beta chain was recorded in a study of tissue T cells after allogeneic stem cell transplantation. General study results and limits: Blood and spleen captured only part of the tissue TCR repertoire. Within patients, tissue anatomy strongly shaped TCR repertoire composition.

The trim removed 1 base at V and 6 bases at J, leaving 0 bases unmatched. The length of the CDR3 is 12 residues. Germline CDR1 reads SGHSA; CDR2 reads FRNQAP. This clone has just a few counts. Its antigen is as yet unknown. Gene names refer to mouse genes. The read is 1 residue too short to cover the CDR3 end, so that end is filled in from the germline J gene. Sequencing of TCRbeta CDR3 at survey depth gave sequences and template counts. Clones were sequenced by immunoSEQ multiplex PCR, and TCRdb holds only the in-frame ones, with some missing. The repertoire holds just under 7,500 clones, with approximately 50% as singletons. Noted time point: mouse harvest day 7 after allogeneic transplant. Mouse grafts combined 10^7 T-cell-depleted bone marrow cells with 10^6 splenic CD5+ T cells. Tissues came from B6→BALB/c major-mismatch GVHD mice at day 7 or 14.

This TCR came from a female BALB/c mouse given C57BL/6 T cells with graft-versus-host disease after an allogeneic hematopoietic cell transplant. This chain joins TRBV16 and TRBJ2-7; TRBD2 agrees at 7 bases. Sequencing was performed on gut tissue. The CDR3 DNA, read in part, is TGTGCAAGCAGCTTAGCTGGGGGTGAACAGTAC. It yields the protein CASSLAGGEQY. The full CDR3 protein reads CASSLAGGEQYF.